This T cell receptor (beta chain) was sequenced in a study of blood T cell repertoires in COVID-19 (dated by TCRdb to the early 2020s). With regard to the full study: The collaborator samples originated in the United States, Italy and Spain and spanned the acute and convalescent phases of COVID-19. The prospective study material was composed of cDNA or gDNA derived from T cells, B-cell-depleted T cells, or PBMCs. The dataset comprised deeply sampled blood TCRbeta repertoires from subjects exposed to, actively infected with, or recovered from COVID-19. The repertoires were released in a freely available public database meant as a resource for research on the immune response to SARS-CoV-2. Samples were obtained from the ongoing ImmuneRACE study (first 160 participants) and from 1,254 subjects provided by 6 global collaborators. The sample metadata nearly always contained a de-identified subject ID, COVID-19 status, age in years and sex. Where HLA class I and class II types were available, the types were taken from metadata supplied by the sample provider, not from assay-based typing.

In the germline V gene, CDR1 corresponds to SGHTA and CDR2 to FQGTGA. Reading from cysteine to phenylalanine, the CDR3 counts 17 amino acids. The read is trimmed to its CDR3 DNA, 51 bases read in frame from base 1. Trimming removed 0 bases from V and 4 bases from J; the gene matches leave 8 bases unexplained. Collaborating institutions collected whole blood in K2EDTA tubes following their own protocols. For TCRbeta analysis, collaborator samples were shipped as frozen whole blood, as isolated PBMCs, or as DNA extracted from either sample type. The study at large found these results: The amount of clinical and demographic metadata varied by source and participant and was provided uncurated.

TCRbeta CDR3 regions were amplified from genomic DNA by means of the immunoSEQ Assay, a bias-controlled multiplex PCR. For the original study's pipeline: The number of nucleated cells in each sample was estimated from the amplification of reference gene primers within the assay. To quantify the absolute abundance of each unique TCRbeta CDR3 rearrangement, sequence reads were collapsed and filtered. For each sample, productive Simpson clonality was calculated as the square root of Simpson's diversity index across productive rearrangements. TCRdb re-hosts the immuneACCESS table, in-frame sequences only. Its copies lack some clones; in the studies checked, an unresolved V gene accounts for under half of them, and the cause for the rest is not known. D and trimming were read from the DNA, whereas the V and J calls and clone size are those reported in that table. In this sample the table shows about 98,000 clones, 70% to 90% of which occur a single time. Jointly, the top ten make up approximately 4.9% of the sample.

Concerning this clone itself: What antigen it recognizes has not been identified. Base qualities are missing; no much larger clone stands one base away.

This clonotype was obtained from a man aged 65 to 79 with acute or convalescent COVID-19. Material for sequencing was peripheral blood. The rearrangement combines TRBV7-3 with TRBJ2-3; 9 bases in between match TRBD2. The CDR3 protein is CASSLTPGGGAADTQYF. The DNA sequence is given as TGTGCCAGCAGCTTAACCCCCGGCGGGGGGGCGGCAGATACGCAGTATTTT.